This T cell receptor beta chain comes out of a study of control samples from healthy donors and cancer patients. The method was immunoSEQ multiplex PCR; TCRdb's version includes in-frame clones alone and lacks a portion of them. The sample includes more than 60,000 clones, around nine tenths of them seen just once. The CDR3 consists of 14 residues. V was shortened by 5 bases and J by 0 bases, with 8 bases between the two germline ends. Looked up from germline, CDR1 is MDHEN and CDR2 is SYDVKM. This chain links TRBV28 with TRBJ1-5; D ambiguous. Sequenced material: PBMCs. This receptor was identified in a woman in her forties or fifties with colorectal cancer. This CDR3 is CASSAHNSNQPQHF. In DNA form, the CDR3 reads TGTGCCAGCAGTGCACACAATAGCAATCAGCCCCAGCATTTT.